This note documents a single T cell receptor beta chain sequence. The data were taken from a study of stem cell transplantation in POMP-related autoinflammatory disease. V was cut by 7 bases and J by 2 bases, with 16 bases left in between. CDR1 is ENHRY, CDR2 SYGVKD, per germline. This CDR3 comprises 15 residues. Profiled with immunoSEQ multiplex PCR; TCRdb holds only in-frame clones, not every one. The table records some 31,000 clones, around 88% of them present only once. This specimen was CD4+ T cells from PBMCs, taken before stem cell transplantation. The clonotype originates from a human donor with POMP-related autoinflammation and immune dysregulation (PRAID). The chain uses TRBV10-3 and TRBJ2-3; tentative D call: TRBD2 (6 bases). Here the CDR3 DNA reads TGTGCCATCATGGCAGGGCGGGACGCCACAGATACGCAGTATTTT. This codes for CAIMAGRDATDTQYF.